This TCR beta chain stems from a study of blood T cells in healthy people across ages. With a J-beta primer mix and a sample-barcoded 5' primer, a second PCR ran about 7 to 12 cycles. TCRdb processed the 5' RACE reads anew with MiXCR; each CDR3 protein has one entry. Here the sample spans 630,000 or so distinct CDR3 sequences, around 31% being singletons. The J segment lost 1 base and the V segment lost 4 bases, leaving 7 bases of the junction unmatched. This CDR3 is built from 18 residues. Germline CDR1 SGHRS, CDR2 YFSETQ. This clonotype turned up a few times. This TCR was sampled from a woman of 80 years or more in good health. This chain links TRBV5-1 with TRBJ2-1; 14 nucleotides match TRBD2. What was sequenced was blood. The CDR3 loop reads CASSPGLAGGASYNEQFF. In DNA, the CDR3 is TGCGCCAGCAGCCCCGGACTAGCGGGGGGCGCATCCTACAATGAGCAGTTCTTC.